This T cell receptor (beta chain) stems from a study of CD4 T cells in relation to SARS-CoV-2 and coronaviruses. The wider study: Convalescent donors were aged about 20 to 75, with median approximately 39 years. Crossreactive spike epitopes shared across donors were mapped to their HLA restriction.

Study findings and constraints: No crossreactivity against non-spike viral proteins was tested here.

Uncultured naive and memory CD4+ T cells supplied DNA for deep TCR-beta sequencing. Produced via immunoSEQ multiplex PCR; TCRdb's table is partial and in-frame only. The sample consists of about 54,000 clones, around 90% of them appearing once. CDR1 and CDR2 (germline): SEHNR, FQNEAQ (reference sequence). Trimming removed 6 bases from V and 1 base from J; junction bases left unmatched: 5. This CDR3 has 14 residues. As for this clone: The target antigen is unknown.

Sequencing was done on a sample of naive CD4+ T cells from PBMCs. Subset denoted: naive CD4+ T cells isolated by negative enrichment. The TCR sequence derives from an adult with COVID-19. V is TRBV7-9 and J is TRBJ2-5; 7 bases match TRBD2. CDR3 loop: CASRPSGAQETQYF. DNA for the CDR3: TGTGCCAGCAGGCCTAGCGGAGCCCAAGAGACCCAGTACTTC.